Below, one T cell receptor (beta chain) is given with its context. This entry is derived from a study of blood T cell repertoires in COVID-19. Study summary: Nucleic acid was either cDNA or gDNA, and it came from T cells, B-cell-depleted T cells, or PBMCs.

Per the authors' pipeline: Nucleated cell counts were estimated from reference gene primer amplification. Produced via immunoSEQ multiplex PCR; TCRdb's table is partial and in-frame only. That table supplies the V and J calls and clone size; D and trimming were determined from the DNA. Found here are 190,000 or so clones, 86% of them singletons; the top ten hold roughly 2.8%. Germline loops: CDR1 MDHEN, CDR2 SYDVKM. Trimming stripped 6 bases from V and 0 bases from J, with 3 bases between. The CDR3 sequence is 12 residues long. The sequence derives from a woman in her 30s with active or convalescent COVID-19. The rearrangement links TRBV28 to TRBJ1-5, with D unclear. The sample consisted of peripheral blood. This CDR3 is CASRASNQPQHF. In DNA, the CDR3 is TGTGCCAGCAGGGCTAGCAATCAGCCCCAGCATTTT. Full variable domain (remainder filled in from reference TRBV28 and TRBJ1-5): DVKVTQSSRYLVKRTGEKVFLECVQDMDHENMFWYRQDPGLGLRLIYFSYDVKMKEKGDIPEGYSVSREKKERFSLILESASTNQTSMYLCASRASNQPQHFGDGTRLSIL.